This T cell receptor (beta chain) was sequenced for a study of shared clonotypes between healthy human individuals. In the study overall: Ranging from 18 to 49 in age, donors were a couple of women and three men.

Germline lookup yields CDR1 SGHRS and CDR2 YFSETQ. This CDR3 region has 17 residues. With 0 bases removed from V and 2 bases from J, the gap between germline ends came to 15 bases. Source study methods: Filtering was not the same, since immunoSEQ gave junction-only sequences without quality scores. Produced via immunoSEQ multiplex PCR; TCRdb's table is partial and in-frame only. The V and J calls and the clone size are those of that table, but D and trimming were determined from the DNA. The repertoire has about 1 million clones, around 74% of them found once; the top ten carry roughly 1.4%. The source of this sequence is a man between 18 and 29 years old in good health. Sample: memory CD4+ T cells sorted from blood. The subset is: CD45RA-negative fraction. The gene calls are TRBV5-1 and TRBJ2-1; D might be TRBD1 or TRBD2, each matching 6 bases. DNA for the CDR3: TGCGCCAGCAGCTTGGAGGGGGGAGCGCCTACCTACAATGAGCAGTTCTTC. Its protein is CASSLEGGAPTYNEQFF.